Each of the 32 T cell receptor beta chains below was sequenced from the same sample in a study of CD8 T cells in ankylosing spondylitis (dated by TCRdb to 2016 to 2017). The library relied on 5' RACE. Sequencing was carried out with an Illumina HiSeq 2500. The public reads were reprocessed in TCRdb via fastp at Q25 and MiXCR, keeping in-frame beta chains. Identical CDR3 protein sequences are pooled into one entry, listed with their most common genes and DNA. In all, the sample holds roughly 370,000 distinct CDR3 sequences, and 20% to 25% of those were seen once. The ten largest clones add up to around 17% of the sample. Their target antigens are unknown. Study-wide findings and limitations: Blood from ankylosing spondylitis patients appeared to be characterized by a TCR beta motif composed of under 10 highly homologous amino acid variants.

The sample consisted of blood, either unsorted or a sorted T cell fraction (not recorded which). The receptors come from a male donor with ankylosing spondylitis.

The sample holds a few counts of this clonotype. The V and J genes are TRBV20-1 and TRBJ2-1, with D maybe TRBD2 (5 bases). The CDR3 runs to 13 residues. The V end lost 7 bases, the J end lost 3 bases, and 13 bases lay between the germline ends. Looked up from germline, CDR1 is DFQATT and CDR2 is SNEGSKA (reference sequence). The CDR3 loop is CSVGGSHYNEQFF. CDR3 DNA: TGCAGTGTAGGCGGGTCACACTACAATGAGCAGTTCTTC.

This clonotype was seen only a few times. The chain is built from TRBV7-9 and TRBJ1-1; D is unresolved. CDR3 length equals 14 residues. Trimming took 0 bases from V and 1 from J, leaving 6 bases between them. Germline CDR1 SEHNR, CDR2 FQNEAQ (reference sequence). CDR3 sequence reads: CASSLASRNTEAFF. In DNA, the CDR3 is TGTGCCAGCAGCTTAGCCAGCAGGAACACTGAAGCTTTCTTT.

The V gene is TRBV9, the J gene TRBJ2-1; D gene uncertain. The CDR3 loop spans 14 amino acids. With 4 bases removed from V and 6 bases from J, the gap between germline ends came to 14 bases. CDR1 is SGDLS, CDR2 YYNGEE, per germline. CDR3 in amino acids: CASSSRLFSNEQFF. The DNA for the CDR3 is TGTGCCAGCAGCTCCCGACTGTTCTCCAATGAGCAGTTCTTC.

The CDR3 sequence is CASSLVGAGGRGEQYF. The CDR3 bases are TGTGCCAGCAGCTTAGTAGGCGCGGGGGGTAGAGGCGAGCAGTACTTC. This chain links TRBV7-9 with TRBJ2-7; 8 bases map to TRBD2. The CDR3 runs to 16 residues. Germline V gene data show CDR1 as SEHNR and CDR2 as FQNEAQ (reference sequence). V shed 1 base and J 6 bases; nucleotides not matched to a gene: 11.

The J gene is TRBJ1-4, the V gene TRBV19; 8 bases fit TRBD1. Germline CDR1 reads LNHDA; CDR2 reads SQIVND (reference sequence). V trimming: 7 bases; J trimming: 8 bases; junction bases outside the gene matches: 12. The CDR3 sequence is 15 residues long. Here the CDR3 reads CASNSPRTGSEKLFF. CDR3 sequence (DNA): TGTGCCAGTAATAGTCCCCGGACAGGGTCAGAAAAACTGTTTTTT. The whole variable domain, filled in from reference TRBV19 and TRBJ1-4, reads DGGITQSPKYLFRKEGQNVTLSCEQNLNHDAMYWYRQDPGQGLRLIYYSQIVNDFQKGDIAEGYSVSREKKESFPLTVTSAQKNPTAFYLCASNSPRTGSEKLFFGSGTQLSVL.

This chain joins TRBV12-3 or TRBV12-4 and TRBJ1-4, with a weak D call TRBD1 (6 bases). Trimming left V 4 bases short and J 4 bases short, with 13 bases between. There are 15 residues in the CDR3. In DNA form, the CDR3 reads TGTGCCAGCAGTTCGTCAGGGGTCTATAATGAAAAACTGTTTTTT. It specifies CASSSSGVYNEKLFF.

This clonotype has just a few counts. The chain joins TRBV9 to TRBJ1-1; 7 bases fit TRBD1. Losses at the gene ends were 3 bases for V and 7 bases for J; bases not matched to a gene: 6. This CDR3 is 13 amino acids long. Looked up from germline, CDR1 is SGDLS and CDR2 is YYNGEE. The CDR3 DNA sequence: TGTGCCAGCAGCGGGGGACAGACCTTTGAAGCTTTCTTT. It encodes CASSGGQTFEAFF.

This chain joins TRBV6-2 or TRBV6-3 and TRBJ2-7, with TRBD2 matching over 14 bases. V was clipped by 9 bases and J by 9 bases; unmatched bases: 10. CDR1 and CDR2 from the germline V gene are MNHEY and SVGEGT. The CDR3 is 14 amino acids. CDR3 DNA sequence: TGTGCCAGTTCCCTCGGGACTAGCGGGAGTACGCAGTACTTC. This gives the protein CASSLGTSGSTQYF.

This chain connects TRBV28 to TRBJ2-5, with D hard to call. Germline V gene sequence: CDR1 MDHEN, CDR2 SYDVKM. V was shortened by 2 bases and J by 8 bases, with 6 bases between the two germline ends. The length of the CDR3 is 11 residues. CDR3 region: CASSLGLTQYF. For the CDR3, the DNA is TGTGCCAGCAGTTTAGGGCTCACCCAGTACTTC.

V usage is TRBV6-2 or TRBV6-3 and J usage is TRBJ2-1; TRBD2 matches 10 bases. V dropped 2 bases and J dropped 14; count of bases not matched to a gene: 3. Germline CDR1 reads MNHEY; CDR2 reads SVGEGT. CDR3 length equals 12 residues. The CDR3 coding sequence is TGTGCCAGCAGTTACGAACTAGCGGGAAAGTTCTTC. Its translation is CASSYELAGKFF.

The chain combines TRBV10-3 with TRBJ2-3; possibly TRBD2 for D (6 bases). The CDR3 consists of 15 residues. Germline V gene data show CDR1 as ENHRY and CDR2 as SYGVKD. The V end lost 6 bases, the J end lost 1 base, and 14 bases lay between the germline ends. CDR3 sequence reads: CAISGGTTGTDTQYF. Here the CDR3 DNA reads TGTGCCATCAGCGGAGGGACGACGGGCACAGATACGCAGTATTTT.

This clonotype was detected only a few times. CDR3 sequence (DNA): TGTGCCAGCAGTCCAACAGGGGCCACCTACGAGCAGTACTTC. Translated: CASSPTGATYEQYF. This chain joins TRBV12-3 or TRBV12-4 and TRBJ2-7; 7 positions match TRBD1. V lost 5 bases, J lost 2 bases, and 6 bases stayed unmatched. This CDR3 comprises 14 residues.

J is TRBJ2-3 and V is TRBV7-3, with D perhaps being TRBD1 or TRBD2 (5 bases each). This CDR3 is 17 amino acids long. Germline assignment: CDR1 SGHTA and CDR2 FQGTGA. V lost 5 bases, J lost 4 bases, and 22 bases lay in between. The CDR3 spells CASSASKGLVGADTQYF. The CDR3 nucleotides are TGTGCCAGCAGCGCCTCAAAGGGGCTAGTGGGGGCAGATACGCAGTATTTT.

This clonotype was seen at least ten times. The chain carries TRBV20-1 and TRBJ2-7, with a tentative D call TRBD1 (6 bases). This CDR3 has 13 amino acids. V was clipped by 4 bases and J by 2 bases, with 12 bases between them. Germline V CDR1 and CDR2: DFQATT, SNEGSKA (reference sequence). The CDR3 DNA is TGCAGTGCTACGCCCTGGGACACCTACGAGCAGTACTTC. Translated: CSATPWDTYEQYF.

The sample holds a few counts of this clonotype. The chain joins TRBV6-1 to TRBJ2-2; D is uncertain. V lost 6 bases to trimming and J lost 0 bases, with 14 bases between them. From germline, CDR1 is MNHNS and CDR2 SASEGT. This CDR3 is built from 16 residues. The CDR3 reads CASRTHTDTNTGELFF. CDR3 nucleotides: TGTGCCAGCAGGACCCACACAGACACGAACACCGGGGAGCTGTTTTTT.

The CDR3 spells CASSPRGASGNTGELFF. The CDR3 bases are TGTGCCAGCAGTCCCCGCGGGGCTAGCGGGAACACCGGGGAGCTGTTTTTT. The rearrangement uses TRBV12-3 or TRBV12-4 and TRBJ2-2, with 7 bases aligning to TRBD2. The V segment lost 5 bases and the J segment 1 base; nucleotides outside the gene matches: 10. The CDR3 length is 17 residues.

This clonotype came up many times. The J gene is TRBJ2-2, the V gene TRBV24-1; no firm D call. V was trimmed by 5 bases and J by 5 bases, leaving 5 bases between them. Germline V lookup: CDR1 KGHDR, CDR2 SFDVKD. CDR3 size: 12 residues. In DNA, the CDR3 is TGTGCCACCAGTGGTGGAACCGGGGAGCTGTTTTTT. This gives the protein CATSGGTGELFF.

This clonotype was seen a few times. The CDR3 is CASSQIGNIQYF. As DNA, the CDR3 is TGTGCCAGCAGCCAAATCGGAAACATTCAGTACTTC. This chain uses TRBV3-1 with TRBJ2-4; no definite D call. The V end lost 2 bases, the J end lost 6 bases, and 5 bases lay between the germline ends. From germline, CDR1 is LGHDT and CDR2 YNNKEL (reference sequence). CDR3 size: 12 residues. Full variable domain (rest looked up from reference TRBV3-1 and TRBJ2-4): DTAVSQTPKYLVTQMGNDKSIKCEQNLGHDTMYWYKQDSKKFLKIMFSYNNKELIINETVPNRFSPKSPDKAHLNLHINSLELGDSAVYFCASSQIGNIQYFGAGTRLSVL.

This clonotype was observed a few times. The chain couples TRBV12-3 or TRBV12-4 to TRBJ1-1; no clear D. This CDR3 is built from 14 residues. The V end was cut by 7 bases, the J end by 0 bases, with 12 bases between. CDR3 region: CASNFGSMNTEAFF. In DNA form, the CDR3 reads TGTGCCAGCAACTTCGGCAGCATGAACACTGAAGCTTTCTTT.

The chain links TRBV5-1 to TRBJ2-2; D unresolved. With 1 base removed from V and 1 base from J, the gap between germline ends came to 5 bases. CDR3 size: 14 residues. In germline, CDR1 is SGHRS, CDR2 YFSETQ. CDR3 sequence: CASSLRLNTGELFF. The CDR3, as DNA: TGCGCCAGCAGCTTGAGACTGAACACCGGGGAGCTGTTTTTT.

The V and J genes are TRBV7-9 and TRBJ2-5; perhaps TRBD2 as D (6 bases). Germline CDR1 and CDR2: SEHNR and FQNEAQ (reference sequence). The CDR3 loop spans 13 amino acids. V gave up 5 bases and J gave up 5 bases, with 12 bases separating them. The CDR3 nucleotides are TGTGCCAGCAGCCGACTAGTTGAGGAGACCCAGTACTTC. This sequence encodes CASSRLVEETQYF.

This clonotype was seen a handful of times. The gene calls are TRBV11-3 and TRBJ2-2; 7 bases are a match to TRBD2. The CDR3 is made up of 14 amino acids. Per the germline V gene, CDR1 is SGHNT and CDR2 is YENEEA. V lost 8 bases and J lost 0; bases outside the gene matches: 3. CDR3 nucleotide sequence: TGTGCCAGCCGGGAGGAAACGAACACCGGGGAGCTGTTTTTT. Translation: CASREETNTGELFF.

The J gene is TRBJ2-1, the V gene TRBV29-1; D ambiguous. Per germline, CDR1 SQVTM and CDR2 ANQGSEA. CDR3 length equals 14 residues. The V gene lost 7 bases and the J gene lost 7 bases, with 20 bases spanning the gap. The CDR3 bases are TGCAGCGCTATTGGGCGTCGAGGCTTAAATGAGCAGTTCTTC. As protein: CSAIGRRGLNEQFF.

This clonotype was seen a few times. CDR3 amino acids: CASSEQGSTGETQYF. The CDR3 region has the DNA TGTGCCAGCAGTGAACAGGGGTCTACGGGAGAGACCCAGTACTTC. The V call is TRBV2, the J call TRBJ2-5; D is perhaps TRBD1 (6 bases). Germline CDR1 reads SNHLY; CDR2 reads FYNNEI. CDR3 size: 15 residues. V lost 2 bases and J lost 4, with 14 bases in between. The entire variable domain, with the rest obtained from reference TRBV2 and TRBJ2-5, is as follows: EPEVTQTPSHQVTQMGQEVILRCVPISNHLYFYWYRQILGQKVEFLVSFYNNEISEKSEIFDDQFSVERPDGSNFTLKIRSTKLEDSAMYFCASSEQGSTGETQYFGPGTRLLVL.

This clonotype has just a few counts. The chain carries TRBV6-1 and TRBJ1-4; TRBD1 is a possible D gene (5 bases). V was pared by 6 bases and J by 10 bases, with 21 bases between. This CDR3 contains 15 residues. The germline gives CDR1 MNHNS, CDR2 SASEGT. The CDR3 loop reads CASRPPGVSGGKLFF. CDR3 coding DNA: TGTGCCAGCAGACCCCCGGGAGTATCGGGGGGAAAACTGTTTTTT.

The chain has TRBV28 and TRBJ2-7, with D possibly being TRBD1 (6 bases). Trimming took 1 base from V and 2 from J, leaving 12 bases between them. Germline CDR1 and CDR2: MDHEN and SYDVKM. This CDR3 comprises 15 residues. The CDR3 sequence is CASSLLDSETYEQYF. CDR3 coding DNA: TGTGCCAGCAGTTTATTGGACAGTGAGACCTACGAGCAGTACTTC.

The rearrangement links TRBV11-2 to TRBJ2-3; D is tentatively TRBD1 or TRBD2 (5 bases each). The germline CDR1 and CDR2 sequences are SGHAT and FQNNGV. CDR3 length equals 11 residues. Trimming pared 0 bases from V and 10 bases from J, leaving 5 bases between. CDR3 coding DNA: TGTGCCAGCAGCTTAGAGGGGGCGCAGTATTTT. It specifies CASSLEGAQYF.

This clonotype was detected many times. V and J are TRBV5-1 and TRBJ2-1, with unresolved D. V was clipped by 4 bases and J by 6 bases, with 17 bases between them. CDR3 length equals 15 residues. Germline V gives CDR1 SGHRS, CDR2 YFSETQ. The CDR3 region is CASSMGLGMINEQFF. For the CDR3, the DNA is TGCGCCAGCAGCATGGGATTAGGTATGATCAATGAGCAGTTCTTC.

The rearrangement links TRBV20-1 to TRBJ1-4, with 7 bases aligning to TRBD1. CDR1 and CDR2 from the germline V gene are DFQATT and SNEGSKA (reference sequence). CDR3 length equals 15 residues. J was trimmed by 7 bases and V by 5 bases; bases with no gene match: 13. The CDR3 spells CSAGTGATPREKLFF. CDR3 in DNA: TGCAGTGCTGGAACAGGGGCCACTCCACGTGAAAAACTGTTTTTT.

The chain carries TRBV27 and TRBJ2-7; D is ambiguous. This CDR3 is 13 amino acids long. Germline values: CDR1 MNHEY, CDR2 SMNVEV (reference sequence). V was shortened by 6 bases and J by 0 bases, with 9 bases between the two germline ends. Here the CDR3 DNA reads TGTGCCAGCAGACGCTTGGACTCCTACGAGCAGTACTTC. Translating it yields CASRRLDSYEQYF.

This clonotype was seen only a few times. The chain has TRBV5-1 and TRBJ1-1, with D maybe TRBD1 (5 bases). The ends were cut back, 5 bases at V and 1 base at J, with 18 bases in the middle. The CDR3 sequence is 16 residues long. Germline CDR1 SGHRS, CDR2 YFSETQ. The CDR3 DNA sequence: TGCGCCAGCAGATCGGAGGAGGGGATCCGGAACACTGAAGCTTTCTTT. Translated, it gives CASRSEEGIRNTEAFF.

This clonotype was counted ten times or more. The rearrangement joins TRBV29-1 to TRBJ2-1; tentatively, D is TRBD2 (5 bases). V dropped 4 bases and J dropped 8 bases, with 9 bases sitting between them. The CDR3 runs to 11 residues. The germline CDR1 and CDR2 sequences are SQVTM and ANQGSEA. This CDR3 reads CSVVLVDEQFF. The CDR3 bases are TGCAGCGTTGTACTAGTTGATGAGCAGTTCTTC.